The 4 T cell receptor beta chains below all came from one sample that was sequenced in a study of cytomegalovirus exposure and HLA in healthy donors. Method: immunoSEQ multiplex PCR; TCRdb's copy keeps in-frame clones and lacks some. The sample holds fewer than 350,000 clones; 88% are singletons and the top ten take approximately 0.94%. The source material was PBMCs. The receptors were sampled from a woman between 18 and 29 years old in good health and CMV-seronegative.

The genes are TRBV6-5 and TRBJ1-1, with D perhaps TRBD1 (5 bases). Germline V gene sequence: CDR1 MNHEY, CDR2 SVGAGI. V shed 1 base and J shed 10 bases, with 19 bases lying between them. The CDR3 length is 15 residues. The CDR3 spells CASSYFIGQGRVAFF. For the CDR3, the DNA is TGTGCCAGCAGTTACTTCATTGGGCAGGGAAGAGTAGCTTTCTTT.

Details on this clone: The sample contains more than one DNA sequence encoding this CDR3. The rearrangement joins TRBV5-1 to TRBJ2-3, with 7 bases lining up with TRBD1. The CDR3 consists of 14 residues. V shed 2 bases, J shed 2 bases, and the junction held 2 bases outside the gene matches. Germline CDR1 is SGHRS and CDR2 is YFSETQ. The CDR3 DNA is TGCGCCAGCAGCTTAGGGGGCCTCACAGATACGCAGTATTTT. Amino acid sequence: CASSLGGLTDTQYF.

The chain carries TRBV14 and TRBJ2-5, with 7 positions matching TRBD1. The V gene's germline CDR1 is SGHDN and CDR2 FVKESK. J was trimmed by 2 bases and V by 3 bases; bases with no gene match: 0. The CDR3 sequence is 13 residues long. CDR3 nucleotides: TGTGCCAGCAGCCAGGGACAGCAAGAGACCCAGTACTTC. Protein: CASSQGQQETQYF. The whole variable domain, remainder taken from reference TRBV14 and TRBJ2-5, is EAGVTQFPSHSVIEKGQTVTLRCDPISGHDNLYWYRRVMGKEIKFLLHFVKESKQDESGMPNNRFLAERTGGTYSTLKVQPAELEDSGVYFCASSQGQQETQYFGPGTRLLVL.

The chain has TRBV28 and TRBJ1-2; TRBD1 aligns across 7 bases. After removal of 7 bases from V and 8 bases from J, the junction contained 16 bases not matched to a gene. Germline CDR1 is MDHEN and CDR2 is SYDVKM. This CDR3 is built from 15 residues. CDR3 sequence reads: CASTSRDRTGRGYTF. CDR3 in DNA: TGTGCCAGCACCTCCCGGGACAGAACGGGTCGGGGCTACACCTTC.